This T cell receptor (beta chain) was sequenced during a study of blood T cell repertoires in COVID-19. Sequenced by immunoSEQ multiplex PCR; TCRdb stores in-frame clones only, minus some. The table includes hundreds of thousands of clones, 65% to 90% detected once. In regard to this clone: This same CDR3 is encoded by further DNA sequences in the sample.

V was shortened by 6 bases and J by 6 bases, with 12 bases between the two germline ends. This CDR3 contains 13 residues. The sample was peripheral blood. This TCR was recovered from a human donor in a cohort sampled during active COVID-19. The chain employs TRBV12-3 or TRBV12-4 and TRBJ2-1; unclear D gene. CDR3 DNA: TGTGCCAGCAGCTCCTATCGCCGCAATGAGCAGTTCTTC. Protein: CASSSYRRNEQFF.